A single sample is the source of the 7 T cell receptor beta chains below, sequenced in a study of OX40 agonist ivuxolimab in advanced cancers. Profiled with immunoSEQ multiplex PCR; TCRdb holds only in-frame clones, not every one. The repertoire holds some 73,000 clones, with 80% to 90% as singletons. The source was CD4+ or CD8+ T cells sorted from blood, collected in a trial of the OX40 agonist ivuxolimab. The origin of the receptors is an adult with an advanced solid tumor such as melanoma, head and neck, liver or kidney cancer.

This chain uses TRBV28 with TRBJ2-5; 10 bases align to TRBD2. There are 17 residues in the CDR3. Trimming took 3 bases from V and 5 from J; bases not matched to a gene: 12. CDR1 MDHEN and CDR2 SYDVKM come from the germline V gene. The chain's CDR3 is CASSFGGAGGPMETQYF. CDR3 sequence (DNA): TGTGCCAGCAGTTTCGGGGGAGCGGGAGGGCCGATGGAGACCCAGTACTTC.

As for this clone: Other DNA sequences in this sample translate to the same CDR3. The V gene is TRBV5-6, the J gene TRBJ1-2; no firm D call. Germline V gene lookup returns CDR1 SGHDT and CDR2 YYEEEE. The CDR3 length is 16 residues. V lost 2 bases to trimming and J lost 7 bases, with 21 bases between them. Here the CDR3 reads CASSLNGLAGNIGYTF. The CDR3 DNA sequence: TGTGCCAGCAGCTTAAACGGTTTGGCGGGCAATATTGGCTACACCTTC.

The chain joins TRBV4-1 to TRBJ1-5, with D possibly TRBD1 on 5 matching bases. The CDR3 is made up of 17 amino acids. Germline loops: CDR1 MGHRA, CDR2 YSYEKL. Between the trimmed V and J ends, which lost 0 bases and 2 bases, there was a span of 14 bases. CDR3 in amino acids: CASSQDVREKGNQPQHF. CDR3 sequence (DNA): TGCGCCAGCAGCCAAGATGTCAGGGAGAAAGGCAATCAGCCCCAGCATTTT.

The chain uses TRBV6-6 and TRBJ1-2; TRBD1 agrees at 7 bases. The trim removed 6 bases at V and 1 base at J, leaving 5 bases unmatched. CDR3 length equals 14 residues. Germline V lookup: CDR1 MNHNY, CDR2 SVGAGI (reference sequence). The DNA of the CDR3 is TGTGCCAGCAGCCGGGACAGCAATAACTATGGCTACACCTTC. This gives the protein CASSRDSNNYGYTF.

This clone has only one observation. This sequence joins TRBV15 and TRBJ1-2, with a weak D call TRBD1 (5 bases). The CDR3 has 15 amino acids. Trimming stripped 5 bases from V and 0 bases from J, with 13 bases between. CDR1 is LNHNV, CDR2 YYDKDF, per germline (reference sequence). DNA of the CDR3: TGTGCCACCAGCTCGCGGGACCGGTCTAACTATGGCTACACCTTC. Translated, it gives CATSSRDRSNYGYTF.

The chain links TRBV7-6 to TRBJ2-5; weak D call: TRBD2 (6 bases). The CDR3 is 14 amino acids. The germline V gene encodes CDR1 SGHVS and CDR2 FNYEAQ. V was trimmed by 2 bases and J by 5 bases, leaving 12 bases between them. Here the CDR3 DNA reads TGTGCCAGCAGCTTATCGCGGGACGGGGAGACCCAGTACTTC. As protein: CASSLSRDGETQYF.

This clone was recorded a few times. V usage is TRBV7-2 and J usage is TRBJ2-2; D is unclear. Germline values: CDR1 SGHTA, CDR2 FQGNSA. Trimming took 2 bases from V and 0 from J, leaving 4 bases between them. The CDR3 totals 14 residues. In DNA form, the CDR3 reads TGTGCCAGCAGCTTACAGACGAACACCGGGGAGCTGTTTTTT. It encodes CASSLQTNTGELFF.